This TCR beta chain came from a study of blood T cell repertoires in COVID-19. Study information: There were acute and convalescent COVID-19 samples, and they came from the United States, Italy and Spain. PBMCs, B-cell-depleted T cells, or T cells provided the cDNA or gDNA that made up the material.

Losses at the gene ends were 6 bases for V and 6 bases for J; bases not matched to a gene: 6. Germline V gives CDR1 LGHNA, CDR2 YSLEER. The CDR3 spans 14 residues. Assay: immunoSEQ multiplex PCR; the TCRdb copy retains only in-frame clones and omits some. The sample carries some 130,000 clones, about 81% recorded once. The chain links TRBV4-3 to TRBJ2-3; 10 positions agree with TRBD1. The TCR comes from a woman older than 75 with acute or convalescent COVID-19. Material: peripheral blood. The CDR3 protein is CASSSGTGVDTQYF. CDR3 sequence (DNA): TGCGCCAGCAGTTCCGGGACAGGGGTGGATACGCAGTATTTT.